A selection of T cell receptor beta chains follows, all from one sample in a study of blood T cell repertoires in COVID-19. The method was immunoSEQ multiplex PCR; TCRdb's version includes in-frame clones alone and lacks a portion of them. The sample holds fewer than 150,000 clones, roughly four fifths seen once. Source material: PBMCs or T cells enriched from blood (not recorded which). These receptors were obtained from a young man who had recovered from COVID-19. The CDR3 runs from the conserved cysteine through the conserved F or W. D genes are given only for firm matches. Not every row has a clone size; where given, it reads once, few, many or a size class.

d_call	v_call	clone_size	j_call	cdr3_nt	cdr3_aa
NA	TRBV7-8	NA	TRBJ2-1	TGTGCCAGCAGCCCAATGGACTTGAGCTCCTACAATGAGCAGTTCTTC	CASSPMDLSSYNEQFF
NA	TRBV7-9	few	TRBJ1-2	TGTGCCAGCAGCTTAGAAAGCCACCTCTACACCTTC	CASSLESHLYTF
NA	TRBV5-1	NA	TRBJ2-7	TGCGCCAGCAGCTTAGGACAGAGCTCCTACGAGCAGTACTTC	CASSLGQSSYEQYF
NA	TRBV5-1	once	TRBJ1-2	TGCGCCAGCTCGTTGGGCGGAGAGGGAAACTATGGCTACACCTTC	CASSLGGEGNYGYTF
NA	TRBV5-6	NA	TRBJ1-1	TGTGCCAGCAGCGAGGGGACAACGTACACTGAAGCTTTCTTT	CASSEGTTYTEAFF
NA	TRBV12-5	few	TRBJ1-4	TGTGCTAGTGGCGGACTGGCAAATGAAAAACTGTTTTTT	CASGGLANEKLFF
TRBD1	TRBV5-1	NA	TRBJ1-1	TGCGCCAGCAGGGGACAGGGGGAGTTCGCTGAAGCTTTCTTT	CASRGQGEFAEAFF
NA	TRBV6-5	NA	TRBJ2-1	TGTGCCAGCAGTTCCCGGGTCAGCTCCTACAATGAGCAGTTCTTC	CASSSRVSSYNEQFF
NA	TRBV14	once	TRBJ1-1	TGTGCCAGCAGCCAAGAATTTATGGCAGGGTGGTTGACTGAAGCTTTCTTT	CASSQEFMAGWLTEAFF
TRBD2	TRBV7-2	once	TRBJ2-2	TGTGCCAGCAGCCCGAGGACTAGCGGCTACACCGGGGAGCTGTTTTTT	CASSPRTSGYTGELFF
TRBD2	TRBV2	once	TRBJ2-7	TGTGCCAGCACTAGGACTAGCGGAAACTACGAGCAGTACTTC	CASTRTSGNYEQYF
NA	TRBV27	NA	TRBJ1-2	TGTGCCAGCAGTTTATCCGGGTTCGGCTATGGCTACACCTTC	CASSLSGFGYGYTF
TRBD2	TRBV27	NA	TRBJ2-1	TGTGCCAGCAGTTTAGTCAGCGGGGCTGAGCAGTTCTTC	CASSLVSGAEQFF
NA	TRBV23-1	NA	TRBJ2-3	TGCGCCAGCAACCCCCGAAGTAGAGAAAACACAGATACGCAGTATTTT	CASNPRSRENTDTQYF
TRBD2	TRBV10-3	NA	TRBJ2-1	TGTGCCATCAGTGAGTCAGGAGCTAGCGGGAGTTACAATGAGCAGTTCTTC	CAISESGASGSYNEQFF
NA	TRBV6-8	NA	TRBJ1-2	TGTGCCACAGGGATCCATGGCTACACCTTC	CATGIHGYTF
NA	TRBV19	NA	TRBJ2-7	TGTGCCAGTAGTATAGATCCTAAGGAGGAGCAGTACTTC	CASSIDPKEEQYF
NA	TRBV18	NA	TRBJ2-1	TGTGCCAGCTCACTGCGTGGGTTGGTAGCGGCGTCGGATGAGCAGTTCTTC	CASSLRGLVAASDEQFF
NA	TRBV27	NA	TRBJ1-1	TGTGCCAGCAGTCTGACAGGAGAAAACACTGAAGCTTTCTTT	CASSLTGENTEAFF
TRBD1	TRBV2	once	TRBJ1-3	TGTGCCAGCAGCGAGGACAGGGCTGGAAACACCATATATTTT	CASSEDRAGNTIYF
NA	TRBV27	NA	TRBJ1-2	TGTGCCAGCAGCAATACTTGGGCAGTGATTAACTATGGCTACACCTTC	CASSNTWAVINYGYTF
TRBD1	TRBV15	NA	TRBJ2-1	TGTGCCACCAGCAGAGATTATCAGGACAGGGGGTGGGATGAGCAGTTCTTC	CATSRDYQDRGWDEQFF
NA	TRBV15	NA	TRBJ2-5	TGTGCCACCAGCAGAGACTGGGGGGAAGAGACCCAGTACTTC	CATSRDWGEETQYF
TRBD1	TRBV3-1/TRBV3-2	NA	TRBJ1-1	TGTGCCAGCAGCCAAGCAGACAGGGGCGCCACTGAAGCTTTCTTT	CASSQADRGATEAFF
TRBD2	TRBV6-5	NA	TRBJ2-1	TGTGCCAGCAGTTACTCGGCTAGCGGGGGGGGTGAGCAGTTCTTC	CASSYSASGGGEQFF
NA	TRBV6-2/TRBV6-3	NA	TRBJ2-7	NA	CASSSSGQNSYEQYF
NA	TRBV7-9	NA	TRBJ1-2	TGTGCCAGCAGCTTAGAGCCCGTCCTCACCTTC	CASSLEPVLTF
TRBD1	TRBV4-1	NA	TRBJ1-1	TGCGCCAGCAGCCAAGTAGGGGTTGACAGGGGCGTTGAAGCTTTCTTT	CASSQVGVDRGVEAFF
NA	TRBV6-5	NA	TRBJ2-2	TGTGCCAGCAGTATACAGGGTGGGACCGGGGAGCTGTTTTTT	CASSIQGGTGELFF
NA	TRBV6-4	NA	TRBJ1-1	TGTGCCAGCAGTGTCGATTCAGGGAACACTGAAGCTTTCTTT	CASSVDSGNTEAFF
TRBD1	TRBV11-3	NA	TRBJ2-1	TGTGCCAGCAGCACGGGACAGGGGAACGATGAGCAGTTCTTC	CASSTGQGNDEQFF
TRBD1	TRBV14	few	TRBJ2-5	TGTGCCAGCAGCCAGAGGAGGCCCTGGACAGGGGGCGAAGAGACCCAGTACTTC	CASSQRRPWTGGEETQYF
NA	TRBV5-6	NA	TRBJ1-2	TGTGCCAGCAGCCCCTCACGTACACCTAACTATGGCTACACCTTC	CASSPSRTPNYGYTF
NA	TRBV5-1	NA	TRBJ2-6	TGCGCCAGCAGCTTCTCCGGGTCTGGGGCCAACGTCCTGACTTTC	CASSFSGSGANVLTF
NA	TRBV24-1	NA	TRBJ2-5	TGTGCCACCAGTGATTTGGGAGGTCAAGAGACCCAGTACTTC	CATSDLGGQETQYF
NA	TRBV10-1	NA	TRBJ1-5	TGCGCCAGCAGTGAACGGGGAATCAATCAGCCCCAGCATTTT	CASSERGINQPQHF
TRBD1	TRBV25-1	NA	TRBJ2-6	TGTGCCAGCAGGCCCGGGACAGGGAGCTCTGGGGCCAACGTCCTGACTTTC	CASRPGTGSSGANVLTF